This T cell receptor (beta chain) originates from a study of blood T cell repertoires in COVID-19. Some clones are missing from TCRdb's copy, which holds only in-frame ones; the method was immunoSEQ multiplex PCR. This table has roughly 220,000 clones, about 90% appearing once. The CDR3 is 14 amino acids. Trimming took 3 bases from V and 4 from J; bases not matched to a gene: 6. In germline, CDR1 is SGHRS, CDR2 YFSETQ. Sample: PBMCs or T cells enriched from blood (not recorded which). This TCR came from a woman in her forties or fifties with acute COVID-19. This chain links TRBV5-1 with TRBJ2-5; 7 positions agree with TRBD2. CDR3 amino acids: CASSSRGDGETQYF. The CDR3 DNA reads TGCGCCAGCAGCTCCCGGGGGGATGGAGAGACCCAGTACTTC. The full variable domain, its missing parts supplied by reference TRBV5-1 and TRBJ2-5, is KAGVTQTPRYLIKTRGQQVTLSCSPISGHRSVSWYQQTPGQGLQFLFEYFSETQRNKGNFPGRFSGRQFSNSRSEMNVSTLELGDSALYLCASSSRGDGETQYFGPGTRLLVL.